Here is one T cell receptor (beta chain) with its context. Its antigen remains unidentified. The sample holds other DNA sequences that translate to the same CDR3. The V gene lost 0 bases and the J gene lost 7 bases, with 17 bases spanning the gap. The CDR3 totals 17 residues. Germline V gene data show CDR1 as SGDLS and CDR2 as YYNGEE. The sample is drawn from a study of Tregs in tolerant kidney transplant recipients. Study-wide results and limits: The most relevant donor-specific Treg TCRbeta repertoire apparently came from expansion with activated donor B cells. Validation in larger populations is needed because few patients were studied. Some patients' samples used different primers over time, so nucleotide sequences weren't comparable.

Clones were read by immunoSEQ multiplex PCR, and TCRdb kept only the in-frame ones, dropping some. Counted here are roughly 64,000 clones, approximately 87% occurring once; the ten biggest clones make up roughly 4%. The nonmyeloablative bone marrow transplants came from related graft donors, with transient mixed chimerism. Thawed PBMCs were FACS-sorted into unstimulated CD4+CD25+CD127- regulatory T cells, CD4+CD25- non-regulatory cells, CD4 and CD8 cells. The sequence came from a human patient who received a combined kidney and bone marrow transplant. Some T cells here may be from the graft donor. The chain uses TRBV9 and TRBJ1-6; D unresolved. The material sequenced was CD4+ T cells from blood (PBMCs), taken 6 months after the transplant. DNA for the CDR3: TGTGCCAGCAGCGTAGCTCCAGGACCAGGCGGGAATTCACCCCTCCACTTT. It translates to CASSVAPGPGGNSPLHF.